Below, 14 T cell receptor beta chains from the same sample are listed, as sequenced in a study of T cells after yellow fever vaccination. TCRdb processed the 5' RACE reads anew with MiXCR; each CDR3 protein has one entry. The table has about 210,000 distinct CDR3 sequences, roughly 6.8% seen once. Sequences were derived from CD4+ T cells sorted from PBMCs, sampled on the day of the yellow fever booster vaccination. The receptors were sampled from a man aged 25-45 years who received the YFV17D yellow fever vaccine.

This clonotype was seen ten or more times. This chain connects TRBV7-9 to TRBJ2-1, with D unclear. Germline-derived CDR1 and CDR2 are SEHNR and FQNEAQ (reference sequence). Trimming took off 2 bases at V and 11 bases at J, with 10 bases between the two ends. CDR3 length equals 12 residues. CDR3 amino acids: CASSLLSLQQFF. The CDR3 DNA follows: TGTGCCAGCAGCTTACTATCCCTCCAGCAGTTCTTC.

This chain links TRBV2 with TRBJ1-2; D is uncertain. Germline V CDR1 and CDR2: SNHLY, FYNNEI. CDR3 length equals 13 residues. V lost 10 bases to trimming and J lost 3 bases, with 15 bases between them. CDR3 sequence (DNA): TGTGCCATCAGCGCCGGCCTTCACTATGGCTACACCTTC. Amino acid sequence: CAISAGLHYGYTF. The whole variable domain, filled in from reference TRBV2 and TRBJ1-2, reads EPEVTQTPSHQVTQMGQEVILRCVPISNHLYFYWYRQILGQKVEFLVSFYNNEISEKSEIFDDQFSVERPDGSNFTLKIRSTKLEDSAMYFCAISAGLHYGYTFGSGTRLTVV.

J is TRBJ2-2 and V is TRBV6-5, with 9 bases lining up with TRBD1. J was trimmed by 9 bases and V by 0 bases; bases with no gene match: 11. Per the germline V gene, CDR1 is MNHEY and CDR2 is SVGAGI. This CDR3 has 17 residues. CDR3 amino acids: CASSYSRSAQGAWELFF. CDR3 DNA: TGTGCCAGCAGTTACTCTAGAAGCGCACAGGGGGCTTGGGAGCTGTTTTTT.

Here the CDR3 reads CASRTTGASTDTQYF. The DNA for the CDR3 is TGTGCCAGCAGGACCACCGGGGCTAGCACAGATACGCAGTATTTT. V usage is TRBV12-3 or TRBV12-4 and J usage is TRBJ2-3; the D gene could be TRBD1 or TRBD2 (5 bases each). This CDR3 is 15 amino acids long. V lost 6 bases and J lost 0, with 13 bases in between.

A note on this clonotype: This may be a read error, as it is one base from a much larger clone. The conserved closing phenylalanine or tryptophan is absent in this CDR3, likely reflecting a read error. The rearrangement links TRBV2 to TRBJ2-1; D may be TRBD2 (6 bases). The CDR3 sequence is 14 residues long. CDR1 is SNHLY, CDR2 FYNNEI, per germline. Between the trimmed V and J ends, which lost 7 bases and 5 bases, there was a span of 15 bases. CDR3 bases: TGTGCCAGCAATGCTGGACTACGTAACAATGAGCAGTTCTCC. Encoded protein: CASNAGLRNNEQFS.

The V gene is TRBV5-1, the J gene TRBJ2-7, with D perhaps assigned TRBD1 or TRBD2 (5 bases each). Germline values: CDR1 SGHRS, CDR2 YFSETQ. Trimming took off 0 bases at V and 3 bases at J, with 13 bases between the two ends. This CDR3 region has 15 residues. DNA of the CDR3: TGCGCCAGCAGCTTGGGGGGCCGGGACGACTACGAGCAGTACTTC. Protein product: CASSLGGRDDYEQYF.

V usage is TRBV6-1 and J usage is TRBJ2-2; D unclear. The CDR3 is made up of 14 amino acids. Germline values: CDR1 MNHNS, CDR2 SASEGT. Trimming pared 4 bases from V and 1 base from J, leaving 7 bases between. The CDR3 sequence is CASSVEGNTGELFF. The CDR3 region has the DNA TGTGCCAGCAGTGTGGAAGGGAACACCGGGGAGCTGTTTTTT.

The chain combines TRBV30 with TRBJ2-2, with 15 bases matching TRBD2. The CDR3 is made up of 17 amino acids. The V and J ends lost 0 bases and 6 bases, in that order; junction bases with no gene match: 5. Germline CDR1 reads GTSNPN; CDR2 reads SVGIG (reference sequence). The CDR3 region has the DNA TGTGCCTGGAGTGTACGGACTAGCGGGAGGGCCGCCGGGGAGCTGTTTTTT. It translates to CAWSVRTSGRAAGELFF.

The chain uses TRBV20-1 and TRBJ2-5; tentatively, D is TRBD2 (5 bases). CDR1 is DFQATT, CDR2 SNEGSKA, per germline (reference sequence). The CDR3 has 13 residues. Trimming stripped 5 bases from V and 2 bases from J, with 12 bases between. CDR3 protein: CSAHQRRQETQYF. The CDR3 DNA reads TGCAGTGCTCACCAGCGGAGACAAGAGACCCAGTACTTC.

The V gene is TRBV7-2, the J gene TRBJ1-2; D is possibly TRBD1 (6 bases). The germline V gene encodes CDR1 SGHTA and CDR2 FQGNSA. Trimming stripped 6 bases from V and 4 bases from J, with 15 bases between. The CDR3 sequence is 14 residues long. The DNA for the CDR3 is TGTGCCAGCAGGGAAATACAGGGTCCCTATGGCTACACCTTC. It is translated as CASREIQGPYGYTF.

This clonotype was counted a few times. The chain recombines TRBV7-2 with TRBJ2-5; 8 bases line up with TRBD1. This CDR3 has 15 residues. Germline CDR1 and CDR2: SGHTA and FQGNSA. Losses at the gene ends were 1 base for V and 2 bases for J; bases not matched to a gene: 3. As DNA, the CDR3 is TGTGCCAGCAGCTTAGGGACAGGGAGGCAAGAGACCCAGTACTTC. Its protein product is CASSLGTGRQETQYF.

At least ten counts were recorded for this clonotype. The chain uses TRBV11-3 and TRBJ2-1; the D is unclear. Germline CDR1 and CDR2: SGHNT and YENEEA. The CDR3 totals 15 residues. V lost 2 bases, J lost 5 bases, and 13 bases lay in between. The CDR3 DNA follows: TGTGCCAGCAGCTTAAGGGCCGGAGCGAACAATGAGCAGTTCTTC. It encodes CASSLRAGANNEQFF.

This clonotype was seen only a few times. V gene TRBV4-3 combines with J gene TRBJ2-7; possible D gene TRBD2, 5 bases. Trimming took off 1 base at V and 2 bases at J, with 12 bases between the two ends. The CDR3 is made up of 15 amino acids. Germline V lookup: CDR1 LGHNA, CDR2 YSLEER. The CDR3 region has the DNA TGCGCCAGCAGCCAAGGGAGGTCTTCAACCTACGAGCAGTACTTC. Protein sequence: CASSQGRSSTYEQYF.

This clonotype was seen many times. V and J are TRBV7-2 and TRBJ2-7; D not resolved. Looked up from germline, CDR1 is SGHTA and CDR2 is FQGNSA. The CDR3 totals 11 residues. Trimming removed 5 bases at V and 4 bases at J, with 6 bases between. In DNA form, the CDR3 reads TGTGCCAGCAGCCTACGGTACGAGCAGTACTTC. The encoded protein is CASSLRYEQYF.